Judged by abundance, the clone carrying this T cell receptor beta chain is medium-sized. Antigen unknown. Germline CDR1 is MRHNA and CDR2 is SNTAGT. The length of the CDR3 is 14 residues. Trimming left V 2 bases short and J 8 bases short, with 13 bases between. Roughly three months, about 14 weeks, into antiretroviral therapy, follow-up blood was collected. All unsorted peripheral T cells were captured because whole blood was used without fractionation. This sample is drawn from a study of HIV-infected patients and healthy controls. Study-level background: Most of the sixteen became undetectable by the second bleed, and all after another year of therapy.

Study results and limitations: Mean usage of eight alpha and eight beta V genes differed significantly in HIV-infected patients versus controls. The study did not determine the donors' HLA types.

Reverse transcription used about 500 ng RNA and constant-region primers for alpha and beta. Separate chain-specific third strand synthesis with multiplexing indices produced the alpha and beta libraries. The SP2 site served as the priming point for second strand synthesis. TCRdb redid the calling of the 5' RACE reads with MiXCR, one entry per CDR3 protein. The sample yields roughly 6,600 distinct CDR3 sequences, about 10% seen once. The TCR sequence derives from an adult with HIV infection. The sample consisted of blood, taken during antiretroviral therapy. The chain is built from TRBV6-4 and TRBJ2-1, with D maybe TRBD2 (6 bases). CDR3 protein: CASSDGGGNYEQFF. As DNA, the CDR3 is TGTGCCAGCAGTGACGGAGGAGGGAACTATGAGCAGTTCTTC.